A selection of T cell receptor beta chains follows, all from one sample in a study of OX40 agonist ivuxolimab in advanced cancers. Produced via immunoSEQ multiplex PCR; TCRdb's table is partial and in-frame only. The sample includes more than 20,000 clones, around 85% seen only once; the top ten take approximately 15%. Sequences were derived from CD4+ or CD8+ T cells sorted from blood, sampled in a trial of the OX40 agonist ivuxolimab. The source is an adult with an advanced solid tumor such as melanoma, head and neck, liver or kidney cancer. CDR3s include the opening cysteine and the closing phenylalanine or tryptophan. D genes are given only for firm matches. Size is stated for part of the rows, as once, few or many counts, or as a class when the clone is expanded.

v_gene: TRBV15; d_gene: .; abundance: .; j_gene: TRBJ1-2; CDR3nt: TGTGCCACCAGCAGAGATCGAGCAGGGCCGTATGGCTACACCTTC; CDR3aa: CATSRDRAGPYGYTF
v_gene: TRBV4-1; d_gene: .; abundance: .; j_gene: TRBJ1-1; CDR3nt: TGCGCCAGCAGCCAAGATCCAGGGTTGAACACTGAAGCTTTCTTT; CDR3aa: CASSQDPGLNTEAFF
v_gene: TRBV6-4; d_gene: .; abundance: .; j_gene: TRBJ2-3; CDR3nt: TGTGCCAGCAGTGTCGTAGCGGCTAGCACAGATACGCAGTATTTT; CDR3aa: CASSVVAASTDTQYF
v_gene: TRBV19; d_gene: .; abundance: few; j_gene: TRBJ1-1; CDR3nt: TGTGCCAGTAGTATGGCGCTGGGGGGGCCCACTGAAGCTTTCTTT; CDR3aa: CASSMALGGPTEAFF
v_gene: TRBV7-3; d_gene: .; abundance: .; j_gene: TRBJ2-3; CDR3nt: TGTGCCAGCAGCTTAGTCGCATCAGCAGATACGCAGTATTTT; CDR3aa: CASSLVASADTQYF
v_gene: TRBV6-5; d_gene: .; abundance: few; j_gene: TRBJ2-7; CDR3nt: TGTGCCAGCAGTCCCATACGCAGACGTACGGAGCAGTACTTC; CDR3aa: CASSPIRRRTEQYF
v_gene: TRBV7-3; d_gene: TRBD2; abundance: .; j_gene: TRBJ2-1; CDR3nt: TGTGCCAGCAGCTTAACGTCGGGACTAGCGGGAGGGCCGTATGAGCAGTTCTTC; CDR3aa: CASSLTSGLAGGPYEQFF
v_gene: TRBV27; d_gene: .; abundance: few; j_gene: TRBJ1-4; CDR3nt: TGTGCCAGCAGAGGCAAGGGGAGGGTTGGCGAAAAACTGTTTTTT; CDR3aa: CASRGKGRVGEKLFF
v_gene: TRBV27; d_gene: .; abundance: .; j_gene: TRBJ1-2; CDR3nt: TGTGCCAGTGCGGAGGGGGGGCCTAACTATGGCTACACCTTC; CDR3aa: CASAEGGPNYGYTF
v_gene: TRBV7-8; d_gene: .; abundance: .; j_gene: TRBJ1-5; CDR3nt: TGTGCCAGCAGCTTTTCAGTGGCGTCAGGGGGCAATCAGCCCCAGCATTTT; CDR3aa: CASSFSVASGGNQPQHF
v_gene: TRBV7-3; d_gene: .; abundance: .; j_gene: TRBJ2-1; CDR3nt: TGTGCCAGCAGCCCTAACCCGCCAGGGGCCGATTACAATGAGCAGTTCTTC; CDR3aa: CASSPNPPGADYNEQFF
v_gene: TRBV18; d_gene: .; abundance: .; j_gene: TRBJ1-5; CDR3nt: TGTGCCAGCTCACCCGGGAAGATTAGCAATCAGCCCCAGCATTTT; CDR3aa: CASSPGKISNQPQHF
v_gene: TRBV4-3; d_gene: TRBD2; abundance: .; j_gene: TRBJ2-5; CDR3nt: TGCGCCAGCAGCCAAGGGCGCCTAGCGGGGAAAGAGACCCAGTACTTC; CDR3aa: CASSQGRLAGKETQYF
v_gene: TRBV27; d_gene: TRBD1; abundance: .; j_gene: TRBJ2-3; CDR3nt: TGTGCCAGCAGTTTATACGGGACAGACTCAGATACGCAGTATTTT; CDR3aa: CASSLYGTDSDTQYF
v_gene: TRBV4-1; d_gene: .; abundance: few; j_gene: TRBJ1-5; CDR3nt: TGCGCCAGCAGCCAAGATTACGCTGCGCCCCAGCATTTT; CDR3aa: CASSQDYAAPQHF
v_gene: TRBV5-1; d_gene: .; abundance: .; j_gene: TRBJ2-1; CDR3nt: TGCGCCAGCAGCCCCGGGACCCGCTCCTACAATGAGCAGTTCTTC; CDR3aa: CASSPGTRSYNEQFF
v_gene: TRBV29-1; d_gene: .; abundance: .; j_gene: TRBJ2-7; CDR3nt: TGCAGCGGCGGTCAGAGTTTCGAGCAGTACTTC; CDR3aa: CSGGQSFEQYF
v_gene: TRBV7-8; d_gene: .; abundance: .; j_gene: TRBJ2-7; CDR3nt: TGTGCCAGCAGCTTAGTGGTTCTTGGGGAAAGCGAGCAGTACTTC; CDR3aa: CASSLVVLGESEQYF
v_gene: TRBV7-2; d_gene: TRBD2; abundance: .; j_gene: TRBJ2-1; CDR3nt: TGTGCCAGCAGCTCCGGACTAGCGGGAAATACCTACAATGAGCAGTTCTTC; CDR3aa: CASSSGLAGNTYNEQFF
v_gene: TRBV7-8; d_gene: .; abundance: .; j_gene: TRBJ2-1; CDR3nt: TGTGCCAGCAGCTTTCCGGACAGATCCTACAATGAGCAGTTCTTC; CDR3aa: CASSFPDRSYNEQFF
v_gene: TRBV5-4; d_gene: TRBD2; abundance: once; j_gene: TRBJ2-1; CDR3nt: TGTGCCAGCAGCTTTAGCGGGGGGGCCTACAATGAGCAGTTCTTC; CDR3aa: CASSFSGGAYNEQFF
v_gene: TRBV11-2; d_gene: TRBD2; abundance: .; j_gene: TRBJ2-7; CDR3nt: TGTGCCAGCAGTCAAGCTAGCGGGGGCCCCTACGAGCAGTACTTC; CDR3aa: CASSQASGGPYEQYF
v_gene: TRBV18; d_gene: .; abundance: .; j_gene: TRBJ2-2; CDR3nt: TGTGCCAGCTCGCGTCTCAAGAGCGCCGGGGAGCTGTTTTTT; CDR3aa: CASSRLKSAGELFF
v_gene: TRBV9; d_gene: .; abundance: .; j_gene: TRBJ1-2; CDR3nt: TGTGCCAGCAGCGTAGACGGGGGCCCTAACTATGGCTACACCTTC; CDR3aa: CASSVDGGPNYGYTF
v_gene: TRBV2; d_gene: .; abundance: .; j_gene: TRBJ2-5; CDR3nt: TGTGCCAGCAGTGAACCCCCGGGCGGGGCAGAGACCCAGTACTTC; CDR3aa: CASSEPPGGAETQYF
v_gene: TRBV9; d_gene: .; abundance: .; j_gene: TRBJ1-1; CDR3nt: TGTGCCAGCAGCGTTGGGCCCAACACTGAAGCTTTCTTT; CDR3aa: CASSVGPNTEAFF
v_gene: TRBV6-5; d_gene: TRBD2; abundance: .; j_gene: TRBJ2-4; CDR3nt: TGTGCCAGCAGTTACTTGACAGCGGGGGGTAAAAACATTCAGTACTTC; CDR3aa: CASSYLTAGGKNIQYF
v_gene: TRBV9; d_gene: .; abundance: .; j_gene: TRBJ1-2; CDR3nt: TGTGCCAGCAGCGTGACAGACCATGCTAACTATGGCTACACCTTC; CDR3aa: CASSVTDHANYGYTF
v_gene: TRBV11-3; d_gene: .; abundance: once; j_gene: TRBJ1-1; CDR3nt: TGTGCCAGCAGCTTAGATGGGGTAGAAGCTTTCTTT; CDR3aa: CASSLDGVEAFF
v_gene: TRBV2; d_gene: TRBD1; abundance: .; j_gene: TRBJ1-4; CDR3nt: TGTGCCAGCAGGCCGGGACAGGGGGTAGCAGAAAAACTGTTTTTT; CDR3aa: CASRPGQGVAEKLFF
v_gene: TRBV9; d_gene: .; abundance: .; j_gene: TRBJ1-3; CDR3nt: TGTGCCAGCAGCGGAAGAACTGGAAACACCATATATTTT; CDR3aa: CASSGRTGNTIYF
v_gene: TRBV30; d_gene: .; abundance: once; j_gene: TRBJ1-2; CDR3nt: TGTGCCTGGAGTGGAGGAATCTATGGCTACACCTTC; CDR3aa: CAWSGGIYGYTF
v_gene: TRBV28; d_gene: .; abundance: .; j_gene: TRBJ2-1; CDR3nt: TGTGCCAGCAGTCGTATCGGACGGACGAATGAGCAGTTCTTC; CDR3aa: CASSRIGRTNEQFF
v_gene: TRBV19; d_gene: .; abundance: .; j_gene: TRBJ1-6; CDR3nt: TGTGCCTGCAGGGGAAATAATTCACCCCTCCACTTT; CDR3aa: CACRGNNSPLHF
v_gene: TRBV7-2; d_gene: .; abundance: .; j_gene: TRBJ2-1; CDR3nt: TGTGCCAGCAGCTTAATCGGTTTCAATGAGCAGTTCTTC; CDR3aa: CASSLIGFNEQFF
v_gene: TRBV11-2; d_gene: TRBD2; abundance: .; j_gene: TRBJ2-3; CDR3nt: TGTGCCAGCAGCAACCAGCCGGGACTAGCGGGGGCAGCAGATACGCAGTATTTT; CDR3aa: CASSNQPGLAGAADTQYF
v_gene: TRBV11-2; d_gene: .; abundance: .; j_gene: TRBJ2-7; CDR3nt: TGTGCCAGCAGCGTGCTTGGGGTCATGGCGGAGGAACAGTACTTC; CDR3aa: CASSVLGVMAEEQYF